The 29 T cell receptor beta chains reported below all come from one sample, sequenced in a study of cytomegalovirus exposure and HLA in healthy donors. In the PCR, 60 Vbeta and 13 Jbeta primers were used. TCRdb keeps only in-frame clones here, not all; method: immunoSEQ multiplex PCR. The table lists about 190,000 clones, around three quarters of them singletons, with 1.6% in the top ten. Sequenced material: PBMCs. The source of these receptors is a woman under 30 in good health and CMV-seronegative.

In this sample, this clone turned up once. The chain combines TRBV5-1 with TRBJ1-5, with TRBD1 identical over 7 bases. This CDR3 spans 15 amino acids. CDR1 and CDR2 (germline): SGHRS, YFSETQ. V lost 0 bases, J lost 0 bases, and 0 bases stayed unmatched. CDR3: CASSLGDSSNQPQHF. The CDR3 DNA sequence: TGCGCCAGCAGCTTGGGGGACAGTAGCAATCAGCCCCAGCATTTT.

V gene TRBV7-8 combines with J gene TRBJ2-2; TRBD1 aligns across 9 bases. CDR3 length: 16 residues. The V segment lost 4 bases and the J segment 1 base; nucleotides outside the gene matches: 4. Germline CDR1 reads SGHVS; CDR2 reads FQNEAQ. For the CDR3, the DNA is TGTGCCAGCAGCTATACAGGGGGCCTGAACACCGGGGAGCTGTTTTTT. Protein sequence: CASSYTGGLNTGELFF.

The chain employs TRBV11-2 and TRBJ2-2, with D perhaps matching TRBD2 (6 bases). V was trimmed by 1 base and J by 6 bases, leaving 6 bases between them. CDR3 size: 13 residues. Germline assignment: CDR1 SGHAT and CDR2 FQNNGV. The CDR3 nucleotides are TGTGCCAGCAGCTTAGCGGGGGCCGGGGAGCTGTTTTTT. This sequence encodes CASSLAGAGELFF.

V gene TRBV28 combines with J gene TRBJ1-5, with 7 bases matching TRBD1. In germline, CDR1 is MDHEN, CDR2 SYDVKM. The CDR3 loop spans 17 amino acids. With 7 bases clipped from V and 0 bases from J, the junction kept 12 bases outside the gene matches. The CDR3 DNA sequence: TGTGCCAGCACCCCAGTTGGGACAGCCCTTAGCAATCAGCCCCAGCATTTT. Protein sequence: CASTPVGTALSNQPQHF.

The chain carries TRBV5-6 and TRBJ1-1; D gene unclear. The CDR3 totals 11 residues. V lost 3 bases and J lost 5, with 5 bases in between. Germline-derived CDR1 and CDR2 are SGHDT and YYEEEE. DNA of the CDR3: TGTGCCAGCAGCTGGAGAACTGAAGCTTTCTTT. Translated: CASSWRTEAFF.

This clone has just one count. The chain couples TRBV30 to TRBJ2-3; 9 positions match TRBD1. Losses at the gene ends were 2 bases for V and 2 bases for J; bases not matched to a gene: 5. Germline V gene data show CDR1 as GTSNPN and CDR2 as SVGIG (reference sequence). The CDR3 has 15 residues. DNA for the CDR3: TGTGCCTGGAGTTCCGGGACAGGGTACACAGATACGCAGTATTTT. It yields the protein CAWSSGTGYTDTQYF.

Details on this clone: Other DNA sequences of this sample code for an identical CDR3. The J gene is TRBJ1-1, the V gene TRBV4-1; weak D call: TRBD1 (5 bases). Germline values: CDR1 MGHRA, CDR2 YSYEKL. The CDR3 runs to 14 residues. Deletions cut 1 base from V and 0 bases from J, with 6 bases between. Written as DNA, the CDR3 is TGCGCCAGCAGCCAAGGACAGTTGAACACTGAAGCTTTCTTT. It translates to CASSQGQLNTEAFF.

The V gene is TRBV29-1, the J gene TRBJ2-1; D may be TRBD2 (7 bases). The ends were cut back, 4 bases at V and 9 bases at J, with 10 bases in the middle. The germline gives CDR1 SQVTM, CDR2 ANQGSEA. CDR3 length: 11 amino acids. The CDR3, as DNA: TGCAGCGTTGGGGAGGGGGTTGAGCAGTTCTTC. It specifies CSVGEGVEQFF.

Here the CDR3 reads CASSLEGSSEQYF. The DNA of the CDR3 is TGCGCCAGCAGCTTAGAGGGATCGAGCGAGCAGTACTTC. V and J are TRBV5-1 and TRBJ2-7; perhaps TRBD2 as D (5 bases). The CDR3 is 13 residues long. Deletions cut 2 bases from V and 6 bases from J, with 12 bases between. Germline V gene sequence: CDR1 SGHRS, CDR2 YFSETQ.

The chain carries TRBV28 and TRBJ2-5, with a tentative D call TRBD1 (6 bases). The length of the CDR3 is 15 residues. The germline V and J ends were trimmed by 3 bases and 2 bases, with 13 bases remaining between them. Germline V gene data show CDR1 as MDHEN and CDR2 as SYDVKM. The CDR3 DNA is TGTGCCAGCAGTTTCACAGGGTCGGGACAAGAGACCCAGTACTTC. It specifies CASSFTGSGQETQYF. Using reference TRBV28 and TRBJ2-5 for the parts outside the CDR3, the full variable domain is DVKVTQSSRYLVKRTGEKVFLECVQDMDHENMFWYRQDPGLGLRLIYFSYDVKMKEKGDIPEGYSVSREKKERFSLILESASTNQTSMYLCASSFTGSGQETQYFGPGTRLLVL.

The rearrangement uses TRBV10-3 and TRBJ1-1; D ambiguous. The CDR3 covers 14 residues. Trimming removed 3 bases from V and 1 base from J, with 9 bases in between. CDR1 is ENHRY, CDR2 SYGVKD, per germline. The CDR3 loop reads CAISEVPGNTEAFF. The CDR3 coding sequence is TGTGCCATCAGTGAAGTGCCGGGGAACACTGAAGCTTTCTTT.

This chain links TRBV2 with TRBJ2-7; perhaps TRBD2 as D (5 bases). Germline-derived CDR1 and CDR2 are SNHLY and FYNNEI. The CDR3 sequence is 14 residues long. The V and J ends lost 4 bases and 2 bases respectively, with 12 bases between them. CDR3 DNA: TGTGCCAGCAGTGTTCTAGCAGAGACCTACGAGCAGTACTTC. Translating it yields CASSVLAETYEQYF.

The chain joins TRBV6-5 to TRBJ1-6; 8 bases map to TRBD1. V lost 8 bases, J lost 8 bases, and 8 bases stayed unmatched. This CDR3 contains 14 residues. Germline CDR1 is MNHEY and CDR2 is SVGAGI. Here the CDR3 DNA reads TGTGCCAGCGTCAGGGGGCGCGGTGATTCACCCCTCCACTTT. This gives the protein CASVRGRGDSPLHF.

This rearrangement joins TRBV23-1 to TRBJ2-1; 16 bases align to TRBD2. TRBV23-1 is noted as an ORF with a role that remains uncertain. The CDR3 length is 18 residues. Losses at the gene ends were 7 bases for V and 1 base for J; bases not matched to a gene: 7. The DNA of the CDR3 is TGCGCCAGCATCCCGGGACTAGCGGGAGGGCCATCCTACAATGAGCAGTTCTTC. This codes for CASIPGLAGGPSYNEQFF.

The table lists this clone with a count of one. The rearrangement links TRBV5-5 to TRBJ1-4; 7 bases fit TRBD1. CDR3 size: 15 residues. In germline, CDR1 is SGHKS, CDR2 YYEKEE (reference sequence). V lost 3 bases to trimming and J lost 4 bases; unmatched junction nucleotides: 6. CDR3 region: CASSSGQLFNEKLFF. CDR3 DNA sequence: TGTGCCAGCAGCTCGGGACAGCTTTTTAATGAAAAACTGTTTTTT.

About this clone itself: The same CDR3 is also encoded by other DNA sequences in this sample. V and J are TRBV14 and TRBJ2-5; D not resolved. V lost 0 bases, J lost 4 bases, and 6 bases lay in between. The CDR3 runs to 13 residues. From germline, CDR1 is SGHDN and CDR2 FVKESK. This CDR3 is CASSQDRRETQYF. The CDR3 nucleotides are TGTGCCAGCAGCCAAGATCGGAGAGAGACCCAGTACTTC.

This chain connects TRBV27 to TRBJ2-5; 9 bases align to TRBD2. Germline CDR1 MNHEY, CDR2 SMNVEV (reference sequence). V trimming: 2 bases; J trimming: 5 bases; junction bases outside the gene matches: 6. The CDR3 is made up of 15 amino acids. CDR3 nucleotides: TGTGCCAGCAGTTTAGGCGGGAGGGCCACGGAGACCCAGTACTTC. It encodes CASSLGGRATETQYF.

CDR3 region: CASSQDHGGQETQYF. Here the CDR3 DNA reads TGCGCCAGCAGCCAAGATCATGGAGGGCAAGAGACCCAGTACTTC. The rearrangement uses TRBV4-3 and TRBJ2-5, with D maybe TRBD2 (6 bases). This CDR3 is 15 amino acids long. Germline loops: CDR1 LGHNA, CDR2 YSLEER. V lost 0 bases to trimming and J lost 2 bases, with 10 bases between them.

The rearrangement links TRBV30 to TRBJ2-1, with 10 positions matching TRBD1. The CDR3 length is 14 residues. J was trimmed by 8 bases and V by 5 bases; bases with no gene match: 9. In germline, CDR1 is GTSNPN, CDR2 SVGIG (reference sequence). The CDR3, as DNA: TGTGCCTGGCAATCCGGGACAGGGGTTCATGAGCAGTTCTTC. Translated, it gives CAWQSGTGVHEQFF.

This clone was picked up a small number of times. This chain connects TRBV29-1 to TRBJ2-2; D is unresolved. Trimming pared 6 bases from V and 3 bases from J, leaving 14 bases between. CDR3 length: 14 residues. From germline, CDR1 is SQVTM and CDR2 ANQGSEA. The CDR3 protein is CSVLWAADTGELFF. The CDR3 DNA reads TGCAGCGTACTCTGGGCAGCCGACACCGGGGAGCTGTTTTTT.

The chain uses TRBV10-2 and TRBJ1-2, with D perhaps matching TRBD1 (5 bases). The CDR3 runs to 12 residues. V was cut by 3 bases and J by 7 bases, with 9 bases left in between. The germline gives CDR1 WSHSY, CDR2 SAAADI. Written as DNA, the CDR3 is TGCGCCAGCAGTGAAGGGGTAGCTGGCTACACCTTC. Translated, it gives CASSEGVAGYTF.

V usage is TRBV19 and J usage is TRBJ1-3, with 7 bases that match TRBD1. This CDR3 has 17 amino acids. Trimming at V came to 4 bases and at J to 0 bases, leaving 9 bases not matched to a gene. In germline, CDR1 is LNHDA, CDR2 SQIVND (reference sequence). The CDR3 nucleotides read TGTGCCAGTAGTACAGAGGGACAGTTATTCTCTGGAAACACCATATATTTT. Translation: CASSTEGQLFSGNTIYF.

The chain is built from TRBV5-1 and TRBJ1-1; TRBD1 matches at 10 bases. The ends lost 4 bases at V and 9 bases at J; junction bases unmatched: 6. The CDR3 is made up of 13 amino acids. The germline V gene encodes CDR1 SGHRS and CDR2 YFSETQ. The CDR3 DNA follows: TGCGCCAGCAGCCAGGGACAGGGGAATCAAGCTTTCTTT. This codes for CASSQGQGNQAFF.

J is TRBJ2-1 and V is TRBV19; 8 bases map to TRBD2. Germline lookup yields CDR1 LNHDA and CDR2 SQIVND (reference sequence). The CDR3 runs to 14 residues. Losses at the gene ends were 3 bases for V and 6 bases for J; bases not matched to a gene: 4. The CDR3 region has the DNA TGTGCCAGTAGTATTTTCGCGGGAGGCAATGAGCAGTTCTTC. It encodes CASSIFAGGNEQFF.

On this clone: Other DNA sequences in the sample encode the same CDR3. CDR3 region: CASSYTGEQYF. Written as DNA, the CDR3 is TGTGCCAGCAGTTATACGGGCGAGCAGTACTTC. The V gene is TRBV6-5, the J gene TRBJ2-7; D remains unclear. The CDR3 spans 11 residues. Germline V gene lookup returns CDR1 MNHEY and CDR2 SVGAGI. V lost 3 bases and J 6 bases, leaving 6 bases between the germline ends.

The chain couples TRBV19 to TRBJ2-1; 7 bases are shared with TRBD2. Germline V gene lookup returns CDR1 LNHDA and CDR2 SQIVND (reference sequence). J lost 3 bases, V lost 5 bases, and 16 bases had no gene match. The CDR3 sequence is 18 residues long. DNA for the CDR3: TGTGCCAGTAGTGCCACGTCAGCGGGGTCTATCCTCTACAATGAGCAGTTCTTC. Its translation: CASSATSAGSILYNEQFF.

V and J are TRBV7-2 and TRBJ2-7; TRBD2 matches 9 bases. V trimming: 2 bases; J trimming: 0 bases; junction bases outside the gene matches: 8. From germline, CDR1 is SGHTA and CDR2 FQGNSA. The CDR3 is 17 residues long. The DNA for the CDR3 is TGTGCCAGCAGCTTACGGGCGGGAGGGCCTTCCTCCTACGAGCAGTACTTC. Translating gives CASSLRAGGPSSYEQYF.

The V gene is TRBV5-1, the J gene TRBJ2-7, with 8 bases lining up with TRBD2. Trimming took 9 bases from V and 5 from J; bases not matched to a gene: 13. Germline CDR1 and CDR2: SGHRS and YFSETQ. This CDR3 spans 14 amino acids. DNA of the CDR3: TGCGCCACCAACGGGGGGGACGAACGCCACGAGCAGTACTTC. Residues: CATNGGDERHEQYF.

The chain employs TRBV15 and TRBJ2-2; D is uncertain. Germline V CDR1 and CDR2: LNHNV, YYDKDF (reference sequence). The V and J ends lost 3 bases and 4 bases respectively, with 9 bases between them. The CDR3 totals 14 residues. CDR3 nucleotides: TGTGCCACCAGCAGGTCGGCAGGCACCGGGGAGCTGTTTTTT. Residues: CATSRSAGTGELFF. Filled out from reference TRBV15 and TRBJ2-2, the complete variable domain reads DAMVIQNPRYQVTQFGKPVTLSCSQTLNHNVMYWYQQKSSQAPKLLFHYYDKDFNNEADTPDNFQSRRPNTSFCFLDIRSPGLGDTAMYLCATSRSAGTGELFFGEGSRLTVL.